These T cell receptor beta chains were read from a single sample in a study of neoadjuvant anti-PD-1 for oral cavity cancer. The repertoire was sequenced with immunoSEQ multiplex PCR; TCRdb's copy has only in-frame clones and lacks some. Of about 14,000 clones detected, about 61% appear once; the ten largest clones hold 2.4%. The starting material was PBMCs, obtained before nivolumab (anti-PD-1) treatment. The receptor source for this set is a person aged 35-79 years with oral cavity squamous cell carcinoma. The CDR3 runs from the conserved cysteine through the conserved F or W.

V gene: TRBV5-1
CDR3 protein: CASSQRTGGSDEQYF

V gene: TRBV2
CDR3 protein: CASSPTSWRIEQFF

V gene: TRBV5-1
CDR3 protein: CASSLKSSYGADTQYF

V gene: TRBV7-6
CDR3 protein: CASSFMEFLDTQYF

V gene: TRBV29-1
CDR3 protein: CSGNFGLANHQETQYF

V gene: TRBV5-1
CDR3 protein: CASSLDGRPAETQYF

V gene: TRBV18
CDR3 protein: CASSPQKGSVNTEAFF

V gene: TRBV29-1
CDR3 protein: CSVVGSLNTIYF

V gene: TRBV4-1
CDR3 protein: CASSQDEGAGYGYTF

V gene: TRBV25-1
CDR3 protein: CASSAPRGGEKLFF

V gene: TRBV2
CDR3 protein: CASSGLTTNEKLFF

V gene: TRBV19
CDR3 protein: CASTFGTGPANTGELFF

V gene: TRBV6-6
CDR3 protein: CASSLGGASGNTIYF

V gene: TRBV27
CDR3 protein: CASKGAATGELFF

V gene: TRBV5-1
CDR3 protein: CASSLGRGADQETQYF

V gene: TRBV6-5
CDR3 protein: CASMVPGGEQFF

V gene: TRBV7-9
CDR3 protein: CASSSQQGPNPTNEKLFF

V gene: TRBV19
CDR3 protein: CASSVQVDYNSPLHF

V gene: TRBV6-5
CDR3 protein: CASIGTYGYTF

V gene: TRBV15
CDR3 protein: CATSKTSGGAGETQYF

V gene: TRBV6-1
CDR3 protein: CASRDRGNYGYTF

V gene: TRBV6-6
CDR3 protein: CASSYSTSQGYGYTF

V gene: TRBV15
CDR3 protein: CATTQGRMGYTF

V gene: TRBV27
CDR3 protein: CASSPNPGAKYGYTF

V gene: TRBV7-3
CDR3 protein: CASSFLAGGGNEQFF

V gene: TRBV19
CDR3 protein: CASSIEGGVGTEAFF

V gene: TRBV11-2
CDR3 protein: CASSSGLAGVQETQYF

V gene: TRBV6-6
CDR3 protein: CASNSVLVGNQPQHF

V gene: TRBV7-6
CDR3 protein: CASSLGGGMNQPQHF

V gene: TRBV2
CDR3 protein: CASRSEPPNSPLHF

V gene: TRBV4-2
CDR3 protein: CASSQDKARPPAPLHF

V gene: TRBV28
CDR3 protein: CASSPGQGWTEAFF

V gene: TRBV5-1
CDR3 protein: CASSSSGQEDGYTF

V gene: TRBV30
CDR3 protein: CAWSATPGYGYTF

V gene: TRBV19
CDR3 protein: CASRSPGQPYNSPLHF

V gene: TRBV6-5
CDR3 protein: CASSSAGWGPGELFF

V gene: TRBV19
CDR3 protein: CASSITGAYTDTQYF

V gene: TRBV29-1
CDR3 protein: CSLRDYGETQYF

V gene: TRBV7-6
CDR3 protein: CASSPTWAGTSYGDTQYF

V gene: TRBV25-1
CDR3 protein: CASSSWATEAFF

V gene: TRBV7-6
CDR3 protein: CASSFRAANTGELFF

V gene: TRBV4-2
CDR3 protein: CASSQQLAGGGEQFF

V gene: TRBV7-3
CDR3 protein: CASSSDSRSGANVLTF

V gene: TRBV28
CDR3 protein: CASSLGGPNNQPQHF

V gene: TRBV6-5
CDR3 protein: CASSYGQGASGNTIYF

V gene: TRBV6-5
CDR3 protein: CASSYARPDTQYF

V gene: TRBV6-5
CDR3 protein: CALRDSNTGELFF

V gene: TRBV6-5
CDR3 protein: CASSPTGGRGVHF